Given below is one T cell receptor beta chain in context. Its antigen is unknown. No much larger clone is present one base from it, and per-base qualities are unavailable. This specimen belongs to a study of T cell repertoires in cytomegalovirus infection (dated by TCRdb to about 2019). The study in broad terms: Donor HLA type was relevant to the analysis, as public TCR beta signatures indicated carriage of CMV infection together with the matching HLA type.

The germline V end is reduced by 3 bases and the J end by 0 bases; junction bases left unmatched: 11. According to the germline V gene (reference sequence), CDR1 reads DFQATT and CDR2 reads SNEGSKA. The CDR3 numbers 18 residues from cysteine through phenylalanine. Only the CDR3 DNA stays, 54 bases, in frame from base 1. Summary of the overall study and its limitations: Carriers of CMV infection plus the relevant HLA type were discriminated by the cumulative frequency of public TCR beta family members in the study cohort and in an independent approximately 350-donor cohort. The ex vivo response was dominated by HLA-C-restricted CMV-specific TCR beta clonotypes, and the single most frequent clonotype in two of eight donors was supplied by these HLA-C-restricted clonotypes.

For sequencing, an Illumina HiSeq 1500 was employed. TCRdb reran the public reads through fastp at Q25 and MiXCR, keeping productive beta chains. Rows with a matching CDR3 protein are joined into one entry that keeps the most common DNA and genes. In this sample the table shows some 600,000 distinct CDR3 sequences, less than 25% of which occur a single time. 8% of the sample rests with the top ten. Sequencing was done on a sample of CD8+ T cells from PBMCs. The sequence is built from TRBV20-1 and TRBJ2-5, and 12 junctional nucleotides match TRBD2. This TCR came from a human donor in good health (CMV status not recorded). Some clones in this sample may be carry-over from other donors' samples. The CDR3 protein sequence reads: CSASSLAGGPSHQETQYF. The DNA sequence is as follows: TGCAGTGCTAGCAGTCTAGCGGGGGGGCCGTCTCACCAAGAGACCCAGTACTTC.